These T cell receptor beta chains were read from a single sample in a study of T-cell memory formation after mild COVID-19. TCRdb used MiXCR to reprocess the 5' RACE reads, holding one entry per CDR3 protein. In the table there are 350,000 to 550,000 distinct CDR3 sequences, 15% to 20% of which are singletons. The sample was PBMCs or a T cell subset sorted from them (not recorded which). All receptors come from a man between 18 and 29 years old who had mild COVID-19 (a few samples of this study predate the infection). Cell type and time point are not known. Each CDR3 is given without its conserved first and last residue. Each record gives: V gene, J gene, CDR3 protein.

TRBV5-1	TRBJ1-1	ASSWGQGAPTEAF
TRBV7-9	TRBJ2-3	ASSQPGDHPSTDTQY
TRBV7-9	TRBJ2-4	ASSASGGETIKLAKNIQY
TRBV4-2	TRBJ1-2	ASSQEVTVSNYGYT
TRBV15	TRBJ2-7	ATSRESHEQY
TRBV12-3/TRBV12-4	TRBJ2-6	ASRALDRGFSGANVLT
TRBV7-2	TRBJ2-2	ASTIRNTGELF
TRBV5-1	TRBJ2-6	ASSLEGASGANVLT
TRBV12-3/TRBV12-4	TRBJ2-7	ASKPGTATFYEQY
TRBV20-1	TRBJ2-7	SARGTLSRRQY
TRBV19	TRBJ1-2	ATQDPGTGVGGYT
TRBV28	TRBJ2-1	ASSLGTRIGNEQF
TRBV6-2/TRBV6-3	TRBJ2-5	ASSYGSIPPGETQY
TRBV19	TRBJ2-1	ASSIQLARGNEQF